One sample yielded the 31 T cell receptor beta chains listed below, sequenced in a study of blood T cell repertoires in COVID-19. Using immunoSEQ multiplex PCR, the repertoire was profiled, and TCRdb retains in-frame clones only, with some absent. The table lists some 250,000 clones, roughly 91% of them singletons. The sample comprised PBMCs or T cells enriched from blood (not recorded which). These receptors were obtained from a man between 35 and 55 years old who had recovered from COVID-19.

The V and J genes are TRBV7-3 and TRBJ2-3, with 7 bases matching TRBD2. The CDR3 loop spans 15 amino acids. Germline CDR1 and CDR2: SGHTA and FQGTGA. J was trimmed by 0 bases and V by 3 bases; bases with no gene match: 3. CDR3 sequence (DNA): TGTGCCAGCAGCTTTAGCGGGTTAAGCACAGATACGCAGTATTTT. This codes for CASSFSGLSTDTQYF.

The rearrangement uses TRBV7-6 and TRBJ1-1; TRBD1 is a possible D gene (5 bases). The CDR3 sequence is 15 residues long. Trimming pared 5 bases from V and 0 bases from J, leaving 13 bases between. Germline V gene sequence: CDR1 SGHVS, CDR2 FNYEAQ. The CDR3 nucleotides are TGTGCCAGCAGCCTGGAGCCAGGGATGAACACTGAAGCTTTCTTT. Translated, it gives CASSLEPGMNTEAFF.

This clone was picked up a small number of times. The genes are TRBV19 and TRBJ2-4; 11 positions match TRBD2. The CDR3 consists of 17 residues. The J segment lost 0 bases and the V segment lost 3 bases, leaving 4 bases of the junction unmatched. Germline CDR1 reads LNHDA; CDR2 reads SQIVND (reference sequence). CDR3 region: CASSILAGGVAKNIQYF. In nucleotides, the CDR3 is TGTGCCAGTAGTATTCTAGCGGGGGGCGTAGCCAAAAACATTCAGTACTTC.

This chain joins TRBV6-2 or TRBV6-3 and TRBJ1-5, with D unresolved. This CDR3 is built from 14 residues. The V gene's germline CDR1 is MNHEY and CDR2 SVGEGT. Trimming removed 6 bases at V and 1 base at J, with 10 bases between. CDR3 sequence: CASRPDTSNQPQHF. The CDR3 DNA reads TGTGCCAGCAGGCCTGACACGAGCAATCAGCCCCAGCATTTT.

The J gene is TRBJ2-5, the V gene TRBV24-1; 8 bases agree with TRBD1. J lost 1 base, V lost 2 bases, and 2 bases had no gene match. Germline lookup yields CDR1 KGHDR and CDR2 SFDVKD. The CDR3 consists of 15 residues. The CDR3 DNA sequence: TGTGCCACCAGTGATTCTGGACAGGGCCAAGAGACCCAGTACTTC. Translation gives CATSDSGQGQETQYF.

This clone was seen more than once but under ten times. The chain is built from TRBV4-3 and TRBJ2-1; TRBD2 agrees at 15 bases. This CDR3 has 16 amino acids. CDR1 is LGHNA, CDR2 YSLEER, per germline. The V segment lost 0 bases and the J segment 12 bases; nucleotides outside the gene matches: 6. CDR3 in amino acids: CASSQDWTSGRGGQFF. Written as DNA, the CDR3 is TGCGCCAGCAGCCAAGATTGGACTAGCGGGAGGGGAGGGCAGTTCTTC.

The V call is TRBV18, the J call TRBJ2-2; 8 bases are a match to TRBD1. Germline V CDR1 and CDR2: KGHSH, LQKENI. The CDR3 totals 16 residues. V dropped 1 base and J dropped 7; count of bases not matched to a gene: 8. DNA of the CDR3: TGTGCCAGCTCACCACTACAGGGGGGACAGAACGGGGAGCTGTTTTTT. Its translation: CASSPLQGGQNGELFF.

The chain uses TRBV7-6 and TRBJ2-1, with D perhaps TRBD2 (7 bases). Germline CDR1 reads SGHVS; CDR2 reads FNYEAQ. V shed 0 bases and J shed 7 bases, with 13 bases lying between them. This CDR3 spans 15 amino acids. This chain's CDR3 is CASSLAGGPGNEQFF. CDR3 DNA: TGTGCCAGCAGCTTAGCGGGGGGGCCAGGGAATGAGCAGTTCTTC.

Concerning this clone itself: Compared with germline, one end of the junction differs, possibly owing to a read error. The CDR3 DNA follows: TGTGCCAGCAGCCCAGCACTAGCGGGAGTCATCTTC. Translated, it gives CASSPALAGVIF. This chain links TRBV7-2 with TRBJ2-4; 11 bases map to TRBD2. From germline, CDR1 is SGHTA and CDR2 FQGNSA. The CDR3 is 12 amino acids.

In its sample, this clone was seen a few times. The CDR3 bases are TGTGCCAGCATCCGAGCAGGGTCAGCCTACGAGCAGTACTTC. This translates into CASIRAGSAYEQYF. The V gene is TRBV7-9, the J gene TRBJ2-7; D perhaps matches TRBD1 (5 bases). V was cut by 7 bases and J by 2 bases, with 15 bases left in between. There are 14 residues in the CDR3. Germline CDR1 reads SEHNR; CDR2 reads FQNEAQ (reference sequence).

The gene calls are TRBV9 and TRBJ1-6; D possibly corresponds to TRBD1 (5 bases). The CDR3 is made up of 12 amino acids. Germline lookup yields CDR1 SGDLS and CDR2 YYNGEE. The V gene lost 0 bases and the J gene lost 14 bases, with 9 bases spanning the gap. CDR3 region: CASSVEGLSLHF. The CDR3 region has the DNA TGTGCCAGCAGCGTAGAGGGGTTGTCCCTCCACTTT.

The gene calls are TRBV25-1 and TRBJ1-4; D uncertain. V was clipped by 4 bases and J by 4 bases, with 13 bases between them. Germline values: CDR1 MGHDK, CDR2 SYGVNS. The CDR3 covers 15 residues. CDR3 nucleotides: TGTGCCAGCAGTGGCCGACGGGAGCGTAATGAAAAACTGTTTTTT. It translates to CASSGRRERNEKLFF.

This chain links TRBV6-1 with TRBJ1-2; TRBD1 aligns across 12 bases. V was pared by 2 bases and J by 7 bases, with 5 bases of the junction left unmatched. Germline assignment: CDR1 MNHNS and CDR2 SASEGT. The CDR3 is 15 amino acids. In DNA form, the CDR3 reads TGTGCCAGCAGTGAATTTGGGACAGGGGGCCTTGGCTACACCTTC. Amino acids: CASSEFGTGGLGYTF.

The chain is built from TRBV11-2 and TRBJ2-2; no clear D. V lost 9 bases, J lost 4 bases, and 9 bases lay in between. In germline, CDR1 is SGHAT, CDR2 FQNNGV. The CDR3 contains 12 residues. The CDR3 DNA sequence: TGTGCCAGAGCGAATATCACCGGGGAGCTGTTTTTT. This codes for CARANITGELFF.

The DNA of the CDR3 is TGCAGCGTGGACAGGTACAATGAGCAGTTCTTC. As protein: CSVDRYNEQFF. The V gene is TRBV29-1, the J gene TRBJ2-1; 7 bases fit TRBD1. V trimming: 6 bases; J trimming: 4 bases; junction bases outside the gene matches: 0. Germline lookup yields CDR1 SQVTM and CDR2 ANQGSEA. The CDR3 extends over 11 amino acids.

The rearrangement uses TRBV6-4 and TRBJ1-4; 10 nucleotides align to TRBD1. Germline V gene sequence: CDR1 MRHNA, CDR2 SNTAGT. Trimming at V came to 8 bases and at J to 0 bases, leaving 6 bases not matched to a gene. The CDR3 is made up of 16 amino acids. DNA of the CDR3: TGTGCCAGCCGGGACAGGGGATTCGCAACTAATGAAAAACTGTTTTTT. Translated, it gives CASRDRGFATNEKLFF.

This clone was recorded once. The chain uses TRBV28 and TRBJ2-7; D is undetermined. V lost 7 bases, J lost 2 bases, and 18 bases lay in between. This CDR3 contains 15 residues. Germline V gene data show CDR1 as MDHEN and CDR2 as SYDVKM. The CDR3 protein is CASTKLILPAYEQYF. The CDR3 bases are TGTGCCAGCACTAAACTCATTCTTCCGGCCTACGAGCAGTACTTC.

This clone was observed at least ten times. The V and J genes are TRBV3-1 (or the pseudogene TRBV3-2) and TRBJ2-6; weak D call: TRBD1 (6 bases). This CDR3 has 15 amino acids. The germline V and J ends were trimmed by 4 bases and 0 bases, with 7 bases remaining between them. Germline assignment: CDR1 LGHDT and CDR2 YNNKEL (reference sequence). The CDR3, as DNA: TGTGCCAGCAGCCGGGACAACTCTGGGGCCAACGTCCTGACTTTC. The encoded protein is CASSRDNSGANVLTF.

The V call is TRBV21-1, the J call TRBJ2-1; no DNA check was done on the table's D call, TRBD2. TRBV21-1 is labeled a pseudogene. The CDR3 covers 16 residues. CDR3 region: CASSKSGLAGQNEQFF. CDR3 nucleotides: TGTGCCAGCAGCAAATCCGGACTAGCGGGACAAAATGAGCAGTTCTTC.

With respect to this clone: A junction end diverges from the germline sequence, so it may reflect a read error. The V and J genes are TRBV6-1 and TRBJ2-3; D remains ambiguous. CDR3 length: 14 amino acids. CDR1 is MNHNS, CDR2 SASEGT, per germline. The CDR3 sequence: CASSEVEATDTQYF. Written as DNA, the CDR3 is TGTGCCAGCAGCGAAGTAGAGGCCACAGATACGCAGTATTTT.

The CDR3 sequence: CASSPRTSPDTQYF. CDR3 in DNA: TGTGCCAGCAGCCCCCGGACTAGCCCAGATACGCAGTATTTT. V usage is TRBV21-1 and J usage is TRBJ2-3; TRBD2 was called by the table and not checked on the DNA. TRBV21-1 is noted as a pseudogene. This CDR3 comprises 14 residues.

The rearrangement links TRBV12-3 or TRBV12-4 to TRBJ1-2; D unclear. The length of the CDR3 is 13 residues. Trimming removed 6 bases at V and 5 bases at J, with 13 bases between. CDR3 protein: CASSYDMLYGYTF. In DNA, the CDR3 is TGTGCCAGCAGCTACGACATGCTTTATGGCTACACCTTC.

V usage is TRBV9 and J usage is TRBJ1-2; the D is unclear. The germline V gene has CDR1 SGDLS and CDR2 YYNGEE. Trimming removed 0 bases at V and 4 bases at J, with 16 bases between. The length of the CDR3 is 16 residues. CDR3: CASSVDLRRQSYGYTF. The CDR3 DNA follows: TGTGCCAGCAGCGTAGATTTGAGGAGGCAGAGCTATGGCTACACCTTC.

This clone has a single count. The chain couples TRBV5-1 to TRBJ1-2, with TRBD1 as a possible D gene (6 bases). V was clipped by 0 bases and J by 7 bases, with 19 bases between them. Germline V lookup: CDR1 SGHRS, CDR2 YFSETQ. This CDR3 comprises 16 residues. In nucleotides, the CDR3 is TGCGCCAGCAGCTTGGCCCGACAGGCCTCGTACGGTGGCTACACCTTC. Encoded protein: CASSLARQASYGGYTF.

This clone was detected once. This chain connects TRBV4-2 to TRBJ1-2; D is ambiguous. This CDR3 comprises 15 residues. V shed 0 bases and J shed 8 bases, with 16 bases lying between them. Germline V gene lookup returns CDR1 LGHNA and CDR2 YNFKEQ. DNA for the CDR3: TGTGCCAGCAGCCAAGAATGGGCCGGGAGGGAAGGCTACACCTTC. It is translated as CASSQEWAGREGYTF.

The genes are TRBV3-1 (or the pseudogene TRBV3-2) and TRBJ1-2; no reliable D call. The germline CDR1 and CDR2 sequences are LGHDT and YNNKEL (reference sequence). Trimming pared 1 base from V and 4 bases from J, leaving 16 bases between. The CDR3 loop spans 16 amino acids. CDR3 protein: CASSQVGEQRIYGYTF. The CDR3 nucleotides are TGTGCCAGCAGCCAAGTCGGGGAACAGCGAATCTATGGCTACACCTTC.

Only one count was recorded for this clone. The chain joins TRBV6-5 to TRBJ2-7, with D unclear. V was cut by 0 bases and J by 2 bases, with 8 bases left in between. The CDR3 has 14 amino acids. Germline V lookup: CDR1 MNHEY, CDR2 SVGAGI. In DNA form, the CDR3 reads TGTGCCAGCAGTTACTCAACAGCACCCTACGAGCAGTACTTC. Its protein is CASSYSTAPYEQYF.

The rearrangement links TRBV27 to TRBJ1-2, with TRBD1 as a possible D gene (5 bases). This CDR3 has 14 residues. The V end was cut by 3 bases, the J end by 4 bases, with 12 bases between. The V gene's germline CDR1 is MNHEY and CDR2 SMNVEV (reference sequence). Written as DNA, the CDR3 is TGTGCCAGCAGTTTTGGGCAGGGCTCCTATGGCTACACCTTC. This translates into CASSFGQGSYGYTF.

The rearrangement links TRBV7-7 to TRBJ2-1, with TRBD2 matching 8 bases. The V and J ends lost 4 bases and 5 bases, in that order; junction bases with no gene match: 13. Germline V lookup: CDR1 SSHAT, CDR2 FNYEAQ (reference sequence). The CDR3 consists of 17 residues. CDR3 DNA sequence: TGTGCCAGCAGCTCAACGCCGGGACTAGGGGCGGACAATGAGCAGTTCTTC. Its protein product is CASSSTPGLGADNEQFF.

This rearrangement joins TRBV28 to TRBJ1-1; tentatively, D is TRBD1 (5 bases). The germline V and J ends were trimmed by 5 bases and 0 bases, with 16 bases remaining between them. CDR1 is MDHEN and CDR2 is SYDVKM in the germline V gene. CDR3 length equals 16 residues. The CDR3 here is CASSHRRTFMNTEAFF. Written as DNA, the CDR3 is TGTGCCAGCAGTCATAGACGGACATTTATGAACACTGAAGCTTTCTTT.

This chain uses TRBV3-1 (or the pseudogene TRBV3-2) with TRBJ2-7; TRBD2 matches at 12 bases. V shed 4 bases, J shed 12 bases, and the junction held 7 bases outside the gene matches. CDR3 length: 13 amino acids. Germline CDR1 is LGHDT and CDR2 is YNNKEL (reference sequence). CDR3 nucleotides: TGTGCCAGCAGCCGAGGGACTAGCGGGTCCCCGTACTTC. It codes for CASSRGTSGSPYF.